The 20 T cell receptor beta chains below were found in one sample sequenced in a study of cytotoxic CD8 clonotypes in ibrutinib-treated CLL. TCRdb's table, derived via immunoSEQ multiplex PCR, lists solely in-frame clones and lacks some. The sample carries some 10,000 clones, around 81% recorded once. Sample: PBMCs, taken at disease progression, from a patient treated with ibrutinib. Source of these receptors: a human donor with chronic lymphocytic leukemia.

The gene calls are TRBV23-1 and TRBJ1-1; D is uncertain. TRBV23-1 is annotated as an ORF whose role is uncertain. Trimming took 0 bases from V and 5 from J, leaving 10 bases between them. The CDR3 sequence is 14 residues long. The CDR3 region is CASSQSYTATEAFF. The DNA for the CDR3 is TGCGCCAGCAGTCAATCCTACACAGCGACTGAAGCTTTCTTT.

V usage is TRBV18 and J usage is TRBJ2-5; D may be TRBD1 (6 bases). The V gene lost 0 bases and the J gene lost 6 bases, with 20 bases spanning the gap. The germline gives CDR1 KGHSH, CDR2 LQKENI. The CDR3 totals 17 residues. The CDR3 nucleotides are TGTGCCAGCTCACCACCCGGGACACGTGGGAGCGGACAGACCCAGTACTTC. Translation gives CASSPPGTRGSGQTQYF.

This sequence joins TRBV19 and TRBJ1-4, with TRBD1 matching 8 bases. The CDR3 has 15 residues. Per germline, CDR1 LNHDA and CDR2 SQIVND (reference sequence). The V gene end was trimmed by 3 bases and the J gene end by 8 bases; junction bases not matched to a gene: 8. In DNA, the CDR3 is TGTGCCAGTAGTATCAGGGGGCGAAGTCGGGAAAAACTGTTTTTT. Protein product: CASSIRGRSREKLFF.

This clone was observed once. The sample carries other DNA sequences with the same CDR3. V gene TRBV12-2 combines with J gene TRBJ1-2; the tabulated D call, TRBD1, remains unverified against the DNA. TRBV12-2 is reported as a pseudogene. CDR3 length: 14 amino acids. The CDR3 here is CASRFWGLIYGYTF. The CDR3 nucleotides read TGTGCAAGTCGCTTTTGGGGGCTAATCTATGGCTACACCTTC.

The CDR3 sequence: CASSRTGTPKVEQFF. In DNA, the CDR3 is TGTGCCAGCAGCAGAACCGGGACTCCCAAGGTTGAGCAGTTCTTC. J is TRBJ2-1 and V is TRBV7-6; D perhaps matches TRBD2 (6 bases). Deletions cut 5 bases from V and 9 bases from J, with 20 bases between. Germline V gene data show CDR1 as SGHVS and CDR2 as FNYEAQ. This CDR3 region has 15 residues.

This sequence joins TRBV10-3 and TRBJ1-5, with TRBD1 as a possible D gene (6 bases). The V end lost 9 bases, the J end lost 3 bases, and 18 bases lay between the germline ends. CDR1 and CDR2 (germline): ENHRY, SYGVKD. This CDR3 has 15 amino acids. The CDR3 spells CAIRGAETANQPQHF. The CDR3 nucleotides are TGTGCCATTCGGGGGGCCGAGACAGCCAATCAGCCCCAGCATTTT.

This clone was counted once. The gene calls are TRBV20-1 and TRBJ1-1; D is uncertain. The CDR3 is made up of 11 amino acids. CDR1 and CDR2 from the germline V gene are DFQATT and SNEGSKA (reference sequence). The V and J ends lost 1 base and 2 bases respectively, with 2 bases between them. As DNA, the CDR3 is TGCAGTGCTAGAGTTAACACTGAAGCTTTCTTT. Translated, it gives CSARVNTEAFF.

V and J are TRBV14 and TRBJ2-3; 8 bases are a match to TRBD2. Unmatched junction bases numbered 1, after V lost 1 base and J lost 1 base. This CDR3 comprises 15 residues. The germline V gene has CDR1 SGHDN and CDR2 FVKESK. The CDR3 region is CASSQALAGTDTQYF. In DNA form, the CDR3 reads TGTGCCAGCAGCCAAGCACTAGCGGGCACAGATACGCAGTATTTT.

There are a few counts of this clone. V gene TRBV7-9 combines with J gene TRBJ2-7; maybe TRBD2 (6 bases). The length of the CDR3 is 15 residues. V was trimmed by 5 bases and J by 4 bases, leaving 18 bases between them. CDR1 and CDR2 from the germline V gene are SEHNR and FQNEAQ (reference sequence). The CDR3 region has the DNA TGTGCCAGCAGCCCCTGGGTAAACGGGAGATACGAGCAGTACTTC. Protein: CASSPWVNGRYEQYF.

The V gene is TRBV10-3, the J gene TRBJ2-2; 9 nucleotides line up with TRBD2. Germline V gene lookup returns CDR1 ENHRY and CDR2 SYGVKD. The CDR3 has 15 residues. V lost 10 bases and J lost 0; bases outside the gene matches: 6. CDR3 residues: CATATSGPNTGELFF. The CDR3 DNA is TGTGCCACCGCAACTAGCGGGCCGAACACCGGGGAGCTGTTTTTT.

This clone appeared once. This sequence joins TRBV19 and TRBJ2-5; no firm D call. Germline CDR1 and CDR2: LNHDA and SQIVND (reference sequence). CDR3 length: 13 amino acids. V lost 6 bases to trimming and J lost 5 bases, with 13 bases between them. The CDR3 DNA sequence: TGTGCCAGTAGATCTACGGACGTGGAGACCCAGTACTTC. Protein product: CASRSTDVETQYF.

The chain uses TRBV7-9 and TRBJ2-5, with TRBD1 matching 8 bases. After removal of 2 bases from V and 0 bases from J, the junction contained 8 bases not matched to a gene. CDR1 is SEHNR and CDR2 is FQNEAQ in the germline V gene (reference sequence). This CDR3 region has 17 residues. The CDR3, as DNA: TGTGCCAGCAGCTTACTCGCTGGGACAGGACACCAAGAGACCCAGTACTTC. Amino acids: CASSLLAGTGHQETQYF.

The chain uses TRBV28 and TRBJ2-7; 10 nucleotides line up with TRBD1. The trim removed 2 bases at V and 3 bases at J, leaving 7 bases unmatched. This CDR3 has 16 residues. The V gene's germline CDR1 is MDHEN and CDR2 SYDVKM. This CDR3 reads CASSLVGQGTIYEQYF. The CDR3 nucleotides read TGTGCCAGCAGTTTAGTGGGACAGGGGACAATCTACGAGCAGTACTTC.

V usage is TRBV6-4 and J usage is TRBJ1-6; D is unclear. Germline V gene sequence: CDR1 MRHNA, CDR2 SNTAGT. This CDR3 spans 14 amino acids. Trimming stripped 3 bases from V and 7 bases from J, with 10 bases between. The CDR3 bases are TGTGCCAGCAGTGAATCATTGGACAATTCACCCCTCCACTTT. Translating gives CASSESLDNSPLHF.

The table lists this clone with a count of one. This rearrangement joins TRBV28 to TRBJ2-7, with 10 positions matching TRBD2. The V segment lost 7 bases and the J segment 0 bases; nucleotides outside the gene matches: 6. The CDR3 spans 15 residues. CDR1 MDHEN and CDR2 SYDVKM come from the germline V gene. The CDR3 bases are TGTGCCAGCAACCTAGCGGGAGTCCCCTCCTACGAGCAGTACTTC. Translation: CASNLAGVPSYEQYF.

The gene calls are TRBV28 and TRBJ2-2, with 11 bases lining up with TRBD2. V was pared by 7 bases and J by 3 bases, with 13 bases of the junction left unmatched. Germline CDR1 reads MDHEN; CDR2 reads SYDVKM. The CDR3 runs to 18 residues. CDR3 protein: CASIEPPIAGGHTGELFF. CDR3 coding DNA: TGTGCCAGCATCGAACCCCCGATAGCGGGAGGGCACACCGGGGAGCTGTTTTTT.

This clone ranks as hyperexpanded. Here the CDR3 reads CASSPELREAGTDTQYF. CDR3 sequence (DNA): TGTGCCAGCAGCCCCGAGTTACGGGAAGCAGGTACAGATACGCAGTATTTT. The chain joins TRBV5-6 to TRBJ2-3, with D perhaps matching TRBD2 (5 bases). Germline V gives CDR1 SGHDT, CDR2 YYEEEE. The CDR3 contains 17 residues. Trimming left V 4 bases short and J 3 bases short, with 21 bases between.

This clone has a handful of counts. This chain joins TRBV6-5 and TRBJ1-2, with D possibly being TRBD1 (5 bases). V lost 6 bases and J 4 bases, leaving 12 bases between the germline ends. In germline, CDR1 is MNHEY, CDR2 SVGAGI. The CDR3 spans 13 residues. The CDR3 coding sequence is TGTGCCAGCAGCCTCGGGGCCGCCTATGGCTACACCTTC. Translated: CASSLGAAYGYTF.

The genes are TRBV5-6 and TRBJ1-5, with D perhaps TRBD1 (6 bases). The V end lost 4 bases, the J end lost 7 bases, and 15 bases lay between the germline ends. The germline gives CDR1 SGHDT, CDR2 YYEEEE. CDR3 length: 14 amino acids. CDR3 amino acids: CASSQRQVMQPQHF. The CDR3 DNA is TGTGCCAGCAGCCAAAGACAGGTCATGCAGCCCCAGCATTTT.

The rearrangement uses TRBV7-8 and TRBJ2-1; TRBD1 matches at 11 bases. Unmatched junction bases numbered 5, after V lost 7 bases and J lost 6 bases. Per the germline V gene, CDR1 is SGHVS and CDR2 is FQNEAQ. CDR3 length: 14 residues. CDR3 loop: CASISGQGVNEQFF. The CDR3 DNA follows: TGTGCCAGCATCTCGGGACAGGGGGTCAATGAGCAGTTCTTC.